This T cell receptor beta chain comes out of a study of CD8+ T cells in alopecia areata. Germline V gene sequence: CDR1 FNHDT, CDR2 SITEND (reference sequence). V dropped 5 bases and J dropped 0 bases, with 11 bases sitting between them. The CDR3 length is 15 residues. On this clone itself: Gene names are the mouse ones. The read gets to within 4 residues of the CDR3 end, and the germline J gene fills in the rest.

Separation of pooled cutaneous lymph node cells was by sorting with CD4, CD8alpha, NKG2D, NKG2ACE and other markers. RNA was extracted and reverse transcribed into cDNA as the sequencing template. The assay was immunoSEQ multiplex PCR, and TCRdb's table has in-frame clones only and misses some. The data list roughly 260,000 clones, none observed once; 0.9% to 1.5% falls to the top ten. This rearrangement joins TRBV19 to TRBJ2-2; D might be TRBD1 (5 bases). This TCR was sampled from a C3H/HeJ mouse with alopecia areata. This mouse strain has H2-k as its MHC haplotype. Source material: CD4+ T cells sorted from a lymph node. CDR3 in amino acids: CASRPDSPNTGQLYF. The sequenced part of the CDR3 DNA is TGTGCCAGCAGGCCTGACAGTCCAAACACCGGG.